Listed below are T cell receptor beta chains from one sample, sequenced in a study of radiation and T cells in renal cell carcinoma. TCRdb's copy holds only in-frame clones and misses some; the assay was immunoSEQ multiplex PCR. The repertoire includes about 91,000 clones, 65% to 85% of them detected once, and 5% to 6.5% sits in the top ten. The sequencing here drew on blood, taken from a patient whose treatment included radiotherapy and nephrectomy. The receptors originated from a man in his 60s with renal cell carcinoma. Each CDR3 is given with its conserved first and last residue. A D gene is named only where the DNA matches it firmly. The listing skips clone size in some rows; elsewhere it reads once, few, many or a size class.

V: TRBV6-6
D: -
J: TRBJ1-5
size: -
DNA: TGTGCCAGCAGTTACGCGGGGGCTAGTCAGCCCCAGCATTTT
CDR3: CASSYAGASQPQHF

V: TRBV9
D: TRBD2
J: TRBJ2-2
size: -
DNA: TGTGCCAGCAGCGGGGGACTAGAAGGCGGGGAGCTGTTTTTT
CDR3: CASSGGLEGGELFF

V: TRBV7-2
D: -
J: TRBJ2-5
size: -
DNA: TGTGCCAGCAGCTTAGAATGGGGGCAAGAGACCCAGTACTTC
CDR3: CASSLEWGQETQYF

V: TRBV29-1
D: -
J: TRBJ2-1
size: -
DNA: TGCAGCGTTGATCGCGGGAATGAGCAGTTCTTC
CDR3: CSVDRGNEQFF

V: TRBV19
D: -
J: TRBJ2-7
size: -
DNA: TGTGCCAGTAGTGGCCGGGACAAGTCCTACGAGCAGTACTTC
CDR3: CASSGRDKSYEQYF

V: TRBV28
D: -
J: TRBJ2-2
size: once
DNA: TGTGCCAGCAGACGGAACACCGGGGAGCTGTTTTTT
CDR3: CASRRNTGELFF

V: TRBV5-6
D: -
J: TRBJ1-5
size: -
DNA: TGTGCCAGCAGCTTGGGTTGGGGTAACAATCAGCCCCAGCATTTT
CDR3: CASSLGWGNNQPQHF

V: TRBV7-2
D: -
J: TRBJ2-3
size: -
DNA: TGTGCCAGCAGCTCCACTAGGGGAGATACGCAGTATTTT
CDR3: CASSSTRGDTQYF

V: TRBV20-1
D: -
J: TRBJ2-3
size: -
DNA: TGCAGTGCTAGTGTCACAGATACGCAGTATTTT
CDR3: CSASVTDTQYF

V: TRBV7-8
D: TRBD1
J: TRBJ2-4
size: few
DNA: TGTGCCAGCAGCTTACCCGTCTGGGACAGTAAAAACATTCAGTACTTC
CDR3: CASSLPVWDSKNIQYF

V: TRBV2
D: TRBD1
J: TRBJ1-5
size: -
DNA: TGTGCCAGCAGAGCACAGGGGTATCAGCCCCAGCATTTT
CDR3: CASRAQGYQPQHF

V: TRBV10-3
D: TRBD2
J: TRBJ2-7
size: -
DNA: TGTGCCATCAGTGAGCTAGCGGGACAGTACGAGCAGTACTTC
CDR3: CAISELAGQYEQYF

V: TRBV18
D: -
J: TRBJ2-7
size: -
DNA: TGTGCCAGCTCACCAGGCAGTGACTACGAGCAGTACTTC
CDR3: CASSPGSDYEQYF

V: TRBV28
D: -
J: TRBJ1-3
size: -
DNA: TGTGCCAGCAGAGCACATGCAGCTGGAAACACCATATATTTT
CDR3: CASRAHAAGNTIYF

V: TRBV7-2
D: -
J: TRBJ2-1
size: once
DNA: TGTGCCAGCAGCCCTGCACGGGATGAGCAGTTCTTC
CDR3: CASSPARDEQFF

V: TRBV30
D: TRBD2
J: TRBJ2-1
size: -
DNA: TGTGCCTGCGACGGGACTAGCGACAATGAGCAGTTCTTC
CDR3: CACDGTSDNEQFF

V: TRBV10-3
D: -
J: TRBJ2-5
size: -
DNA: TGTGCCATCAGTCCGGGACTGCAGCAGGAGACCCAGTACTTC
CDR3: CAISPGLQQETQYF

V: TRBV10-2
D: -
J: TRBJ2-7
size: -
DNA: TGCGCCAGCGGCCGGGGGAGCTCCTACGAGCAGTACTTC
CDR3: CASGRGSSYEQYF

V: TRBV7-9
D: -
J: TRBJ1-4
size: -
DNA: TGTGCCAGCAGCTCCAGATACCCGAGAGCAACTAATGAAAAACTGTTTTTT
CDR3: CASSSRYPRATNEKLFF

V: TRBV29-1
D: -
J: TRBJ1-2
size: -
DNA: TGCAGCGTTGAATCCCGTAATGATAACTATGGCTACACCTTC
CDR3: CSVESRNDNYGYTF

V: TRBV19
D: -
J: TRBJ2-5
size: -
DNA: TGTGCCAGTAGTCCCTCGAGTGCGTCAACAGAGACCCAGTACTTC
CDR3: CASSPSSASTETQYF

V: TRBV27
D: -
J: TRBJ2-7
size: -
DNA: TGTGCCAGCAGTTTATCCCTAGCGAGGGCCTACGAGCAGTACTTC
CDR3: CASSLSLARAYEQYF

V: TRBV7-6
D: -
J: TRBJ2-1
size: -
DNA: TGTGCCAGCGCCCTGCTCGGGAATAAGGGTGAGCAGTTCTTC
CDR3: CASALLGNKGEQFF

V: TRBV19
D: -
J: TRBJ2-3
size: -
DNA: TGTGCCGTGGGGCAGAGCACAGATACGCAGTATTTT
CDR3: CAVGQSTDTQYF

V: TRBV6-6
D: -
J: TRBJ2-3
size: -
DNA: TGTGCCAGCAAGGCGAGGGGAAACACAGATACGCAGTATTTT
CDR3: CASKARGNTDTQYF

V: TRBV5-1
D: -
J: TRBJ2-2
size: -
DNA: TGCGCCAGCAGCTTGGACAGGGTCGGATCCGGGGAGCTGTTTTTT
CDR3: CASSLDRVGSGELFF

V: TRBV5-1
D: -
J: TRBJ1-5
size: -
DNA: TGCGCCAGCAGCCCGGAGGGGGGCCCCTATAGCAATCAGCCCCAGCATTTT
CDR3: CASSPEGGPYSNQPQHF

V: TRBV30
D: -
J: TRBJ1-6
size: -
DNA: TGTGCCTGGAGTTCCCACAGCAGCTCCTATAATTCACCCCTCCACTTT
CDR3: CAWSSHSSSYNSPLHF

V: TRBV7-9
D: -
J: TRBJ1-1
size: -
DNA: TGTGCCAGCAGCCCTTTAAACACTGAAGCTTTCTTT
CDR3: CASSPLNTEAFF

V: TRBV7-3
D: -
J: TRBJ1-1
size: few
DNA: TGTGCCAGCAGCCATGGACCAGAGATCGAAGCTTTCTTT
CDR3: CASSHGPEIEAFF

V: TRBV5-7
D: TRBD2
J: TRBJ2-3
size: -
DNA: TGTGCCAGCGAGCCCCTAGCGGGAGACACAGATACGCAGTATTTT
CDR3: CASEPLAGDTDTQYF

V: TRBV9
D: TRBD2
J: TRBJ2-3
size: few
DNA: TGTGCCAGCAGCGTAGGAAGCGGGAGAAACTTAGATACGCAGTATTTT
CDR3: CASSVGSGRNLDTQYF

V: TRBV28
D: TRBD2
J: TRBJ2-1
size: -
DNA: TGTGCCAGCAGTTCCAATTCGGGACTAGCCTGGAATGAGCAGTTCTTC
CDR3: CASSSNSGLAWNEQFF

V: TRBV28
D: -
J: TRBJ2-1
size: -
DNA: TGTGCCAGCAGTTCCCCGGGACTCTACAATGAGCAGTTCTTC
CDR3: CASSSPGLYNEQFF

V: TRBV29-1
D: TRBD2
J: TRBJ2-1
size: -
DNA: TGCAGCGTTGAAGGCCCTAGCGGGATTCACAATGAGCAGTTCTTC
CDR3: CSVEGPSGIHNEQFF

V: TRBV19
D: TRBD1
J: TRBJ1-5
size: -
DNA: TGTGCCAGTAGGGGACAGGCGGATCAGCCCCAGCATTTT
CDR3: CASRGQADQPQHF

V: TRBV5-6
D: TRBD1
J: TRBJ2-7
size: -
DNA: TGTGCCAGCAGCTCTGGGACAGGGACCTCCTACGAGCAGTACTTC
CDR3: CASSSGTGTSYEQYF

V: TRBV7-2
D: TRBD2
J: TRBJ2-7
size: -
DNA: TGTGCCAGCAGCTGGACTAGCGGGTACGAGCAGTACTTC
CDR3: CASSWTSGYEQYF

V: TRBV5-1
D: -
J: TRBJ1-5
size: -
DNA: TGCGCCAGCAGCTTGGGTCCTAATCAGCCCCAGCATTTT
CDR3: CASSLGPNQPQHF

V: TRBV11-3
D: -
J: TRBJ2-7
size: -
DNA: TGTGCCAGCAGCTACCTTGGGGGCTACGAGCAGTACTTC
CDR3: CASSYLGGYEQYF

V: TRBV9
D: TRBD1
J: TRBJ2-4
size: -
DNA: TGTGCCAGCAGCACCGGACAGGGGGGATCCAAAAACATTCAGTACTTC
CDR3: CASSTGQGGSKNIQYF

V: TRBV6-1
D: TRBD2
J: TRBJ2-7
size: -
DNA: TGTGCCAGCACCCCACCGGGACTAGCACCCTACGAGCAGTACTTC
CDR3: CASTPPGLAPYEQYF

V: TRBV19
D: -
J: TRBJ1-2
size: -
DNA: TGTGCCAGTAGTACGTCCCGGGGGGTGCAGTATGGCTACACCTTC
CDR3: CASSTSRGVQYGYTF

V: TRBV2
D: -
J: TRBJ1-4
size: -
DNA: TGTGCCAGCAGGGAGGGCGCTGAAAAACTGTTTTTT
CDR3: CASREGAEKLFF

V: TRBV18
D: TRBD1
J: TRBJ2-4
size: -
DNA: TGTGCCAGCTCACGCCTCCTGGGACAGGGGAGCGACATTCAGTACTTC
CDR3: CASSRLLGQGSDIQYF

V: TRBV7-8
D: -
J: TRBJ2-7
size: -
DNA: TGTGCCAGTTCCACCTACTACGAGCAGTACTTC
CDR3: CASSTYYEQYF

V: TRBV27
D: -
J: TRBJ2-4
size: -
DNA: TGTGCCAGCAGTCCTGCTGCCCCGGCGGGGAACATTCAGTACTTC
CDR3: CASSPAAPAGNIQYF

V: TRBV7-9
D: TRBD1
J: TRBJ2-1
size: -
DNA: TGTGCCAGCAGGCCAACTAGGGGGCGGAACAATGAGCAGTTCTTC
CDR3: CASRPTRGRNNEQFF

V: TRBV5-4
D: -
J: TRBJ2-2
size: once
DNA: TGTGCCAGCAGCTATTTTGCCGGGGAGCTGTTTTTT
CDR3: CASSYFAGELFF

V: TRBV30
D: -
J: TRBJ2-2
size: -
DNA: TGTGCCTGGAGTGTATGGGGGCTCGGCGGGGAGCTGTTTTTT
CDR3: CAWSVWGLGGELFF

V: TRBV4-1
D: TRBD1
J: TRBJ2-5
size: -
DNA: TGCGCCAGCAGCCAAGGCCGACAGGGTCCAGAGACCCAGTACTTC
CDR3: CASSQGRQGPETQYF

V: TRBV19
D: TRBD1
J: TRBJ2-1
size: -
DNA: TGTGCCACCGACCGAGGGGACAGGGTATCCTACAATGAGCAGTTCTTC
CDR3: CATDRGDRVSYNEQFF

V: TRBV9
D: -
J: TRBJ2-3
size: -
DNA: TGTGCCAGCAGCGTAGCTCTCCATTTGGATACGCAGTATTTT
CDR3: CASSVALHLDTQYF

V: TRBV5-5
D: TRBD1
J: TRBJ2-7
size: -
DNA: TGTGCCAGCAGCGCCCCGGGACAGGGGGCCTATGACGAGCAGTACTTC
CDR3: CASSAPGQGAYDEQYF

V: TRBV25-1
D: -
J: TRBJ1-3
size: few
DNA: TGTGCCAGCAGTGTCTCCTCTGGAAACACCATATATTTT
CDR3: CASSVSSGNTIYF